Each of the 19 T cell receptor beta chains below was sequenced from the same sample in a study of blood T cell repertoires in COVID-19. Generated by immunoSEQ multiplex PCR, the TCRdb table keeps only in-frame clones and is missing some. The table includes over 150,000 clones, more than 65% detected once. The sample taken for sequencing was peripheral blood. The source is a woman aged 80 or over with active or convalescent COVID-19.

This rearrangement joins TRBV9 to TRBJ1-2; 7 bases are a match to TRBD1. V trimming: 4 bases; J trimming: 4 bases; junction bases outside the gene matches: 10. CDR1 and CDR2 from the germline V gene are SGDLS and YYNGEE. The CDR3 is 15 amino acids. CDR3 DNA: TGTGCCAGCAGCCCCCGACCGGGACAGATCTATGGCTACACCTTC. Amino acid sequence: CASSPRPGQIYGYTF.

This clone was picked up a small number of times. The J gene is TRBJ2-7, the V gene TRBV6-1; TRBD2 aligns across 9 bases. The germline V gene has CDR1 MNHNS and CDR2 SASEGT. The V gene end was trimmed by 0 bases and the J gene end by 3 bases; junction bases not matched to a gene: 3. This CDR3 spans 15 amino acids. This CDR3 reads CASSEAGLAYYEQYF. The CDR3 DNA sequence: TGTGCCAGCAGTGAAGCGGGACTAGCTTACTACGAGCAGTACTTC.

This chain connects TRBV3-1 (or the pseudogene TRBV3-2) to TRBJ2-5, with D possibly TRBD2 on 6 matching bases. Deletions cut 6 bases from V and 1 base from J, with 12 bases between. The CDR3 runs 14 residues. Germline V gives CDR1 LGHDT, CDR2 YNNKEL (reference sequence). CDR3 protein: CASSPIAVQETQYF. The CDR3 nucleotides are TGTGCCAGCAGTCCCATAGCGGTCCAAGAGACCCAGTACTTC.

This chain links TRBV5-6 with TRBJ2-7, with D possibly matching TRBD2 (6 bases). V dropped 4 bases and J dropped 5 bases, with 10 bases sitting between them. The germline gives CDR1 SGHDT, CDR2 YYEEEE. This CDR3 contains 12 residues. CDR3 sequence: CASSPGGDEQYF. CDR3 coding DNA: TGTGCCAGCAGCCCCGGAGGGGACGAGCAGTACTTC.

The CDR3 here is CASSRPLAGEHEQYF. The CDR3 DNA reads as TGCGCCAGCAGCCGGCCACTAGCGGGAGAGCACGAGCAGTACTTC. This rearrangement joins TRBV5-1 to TRBJ2-7; 11 bases fit TRBD2. V shed 4 bases, J shed 5 bases, and the junction held 8 bases outside the gene matches. Germline loops: CDR1 SGHRS, CDR2 YFSETQ. The CDR3 has 15 residues. The variable domain in full, completed from reference TRBV5-1 and TRBJ2-7, reads KAGVTQTPRYLIKTRGQQVTLSCSPISGHRSVSWYQQTPGQGLQFLFEYFSETQRNKGNFPGRFSGRQFSNSRSEMNVSTLELGDSALYLCASSRPLAGEHEQYFGPGTRLTVT.

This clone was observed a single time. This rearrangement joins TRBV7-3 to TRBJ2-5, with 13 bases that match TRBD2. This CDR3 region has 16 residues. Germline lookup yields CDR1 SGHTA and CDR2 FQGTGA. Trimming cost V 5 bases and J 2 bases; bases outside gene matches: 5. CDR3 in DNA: TGTGCCAGCAGCCCAGGACTAGCGGGAGCGCAAGAGACCCAGTACTTC. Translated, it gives CASSPGLAGAQETQYF.

In DNA, the CDR3 is TGTGCCAGCAGCTTAGGGGGACAGGCGGGCTACACCTTC. This codes for CASSLGGQAGYTF. The rearrangement joins TRBV7-9 to TRBJ1-2; 8 bases are a match to TRBD1. CDR3 length equals 13 residues. Germline CDR1 and CDR2: SEHNR and FQNEAQ (reference sequence). V shed 1 base and J 8 bases; nucleotides not matched to a gene: 3.

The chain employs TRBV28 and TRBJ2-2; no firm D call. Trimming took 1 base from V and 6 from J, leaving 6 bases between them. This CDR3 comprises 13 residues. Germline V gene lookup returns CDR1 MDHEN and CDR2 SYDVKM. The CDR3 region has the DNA TGTGCCAGCAGTTTATCAGTACCCGGGGAGCTGTTTTTT. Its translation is CASSLSVPGELFF. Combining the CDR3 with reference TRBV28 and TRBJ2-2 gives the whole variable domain DVKVTQSSRYLVKRTGEKVFLECVQDMDHENMFWYRQDPGLGLRLIYFSYDVKMKEKGDIPEGYSVSREKKERFSLILESASTNQTSMYLCASSLSVPGELFFGEGSRLTVL.

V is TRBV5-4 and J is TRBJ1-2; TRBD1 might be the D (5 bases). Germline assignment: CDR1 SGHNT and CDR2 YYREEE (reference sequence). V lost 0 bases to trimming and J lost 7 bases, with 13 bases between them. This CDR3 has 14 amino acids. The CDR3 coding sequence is TGTGCCAGCAGCTTGGTGATTTCGGGGGGTGGCTACACCTTC. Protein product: CASSLVISGGGYTF.

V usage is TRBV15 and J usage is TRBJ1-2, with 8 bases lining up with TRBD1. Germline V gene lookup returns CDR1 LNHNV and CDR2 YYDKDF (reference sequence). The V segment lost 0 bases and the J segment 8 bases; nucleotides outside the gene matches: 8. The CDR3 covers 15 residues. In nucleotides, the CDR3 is TGTGCCACCAGCAGAGATCAGGCCAGGGGGCACGGCTACACCTTC. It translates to CATSRDQARGHGYTF.

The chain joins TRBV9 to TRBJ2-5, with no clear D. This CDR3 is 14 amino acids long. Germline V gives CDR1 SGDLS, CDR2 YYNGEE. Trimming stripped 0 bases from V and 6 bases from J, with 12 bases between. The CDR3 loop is CASSVDLSVQTQYF. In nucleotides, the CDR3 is TGTGCCAGCAGCGTAGATCTGAGCGTTCAGACCCAGTACTTC.

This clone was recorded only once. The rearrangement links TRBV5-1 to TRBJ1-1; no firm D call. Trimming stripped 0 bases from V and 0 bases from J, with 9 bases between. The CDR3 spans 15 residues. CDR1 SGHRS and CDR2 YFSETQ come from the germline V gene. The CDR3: CASSLGHSLNTEAFF. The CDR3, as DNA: TGCGCCAGCAGCTTGGGGCACAGCCTGAACACTGAAGCTTTCTTT.

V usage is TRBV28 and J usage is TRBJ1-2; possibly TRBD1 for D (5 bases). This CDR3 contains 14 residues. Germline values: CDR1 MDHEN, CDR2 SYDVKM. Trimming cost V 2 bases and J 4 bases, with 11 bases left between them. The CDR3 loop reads CASSLVTGIYGYTF. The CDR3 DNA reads TGTGCCAGCAGTTTAGTCACAGGAATCTATGGCTACACCTTC.

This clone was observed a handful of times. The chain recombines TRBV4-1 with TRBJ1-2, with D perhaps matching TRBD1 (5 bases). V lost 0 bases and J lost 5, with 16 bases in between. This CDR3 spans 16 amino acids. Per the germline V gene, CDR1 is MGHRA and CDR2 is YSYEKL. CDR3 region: CASSQDLARADYGYTF. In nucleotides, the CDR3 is TGCGCCAGCAGCCAAGATCTTGCCAGGGCGGATTATGGCTACACCTTC.

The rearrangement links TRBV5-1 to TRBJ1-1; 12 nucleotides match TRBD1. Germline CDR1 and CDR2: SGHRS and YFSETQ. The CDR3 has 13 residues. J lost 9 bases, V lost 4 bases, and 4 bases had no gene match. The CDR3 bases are TGCGCCAGCAGCCCAGGGACAGGGGGCCAAGCTTTCTTT. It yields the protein CASSPGTGGQAFF.

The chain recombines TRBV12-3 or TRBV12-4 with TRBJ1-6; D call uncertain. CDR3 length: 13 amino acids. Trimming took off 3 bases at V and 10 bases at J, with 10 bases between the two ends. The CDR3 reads CASSLSVRSPLHF. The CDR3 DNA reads TGTGCCAGCAGTTTGTCGGTACGGTCACCCCTCCACTTT.

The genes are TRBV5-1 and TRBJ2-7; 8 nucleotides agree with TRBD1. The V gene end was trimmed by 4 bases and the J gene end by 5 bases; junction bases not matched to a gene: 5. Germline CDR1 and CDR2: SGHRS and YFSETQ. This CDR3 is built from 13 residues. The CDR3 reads CASSTTGVHEQYF. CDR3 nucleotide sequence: TGCGCCAGCAGCACGACAGGGGTTCACGAGCAGTACTTC.

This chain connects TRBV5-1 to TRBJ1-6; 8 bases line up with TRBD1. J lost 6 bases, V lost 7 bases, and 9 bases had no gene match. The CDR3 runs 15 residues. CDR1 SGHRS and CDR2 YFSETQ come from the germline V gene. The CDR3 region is CASSRTGGSNSPLHF. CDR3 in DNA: TGCGCCAGCTCAAGAACAGGGGGGAGTAATTCACCCCTCCACTTT.

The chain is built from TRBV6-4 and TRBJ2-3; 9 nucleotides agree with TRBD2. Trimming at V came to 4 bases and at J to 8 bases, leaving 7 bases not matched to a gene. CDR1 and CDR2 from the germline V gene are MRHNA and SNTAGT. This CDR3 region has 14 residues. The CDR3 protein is CASSGGTRGGTQYF. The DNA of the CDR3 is TGTGCCAGCAGTGGCGGGACGCGGGGGGGTACGCAGTATTTT.